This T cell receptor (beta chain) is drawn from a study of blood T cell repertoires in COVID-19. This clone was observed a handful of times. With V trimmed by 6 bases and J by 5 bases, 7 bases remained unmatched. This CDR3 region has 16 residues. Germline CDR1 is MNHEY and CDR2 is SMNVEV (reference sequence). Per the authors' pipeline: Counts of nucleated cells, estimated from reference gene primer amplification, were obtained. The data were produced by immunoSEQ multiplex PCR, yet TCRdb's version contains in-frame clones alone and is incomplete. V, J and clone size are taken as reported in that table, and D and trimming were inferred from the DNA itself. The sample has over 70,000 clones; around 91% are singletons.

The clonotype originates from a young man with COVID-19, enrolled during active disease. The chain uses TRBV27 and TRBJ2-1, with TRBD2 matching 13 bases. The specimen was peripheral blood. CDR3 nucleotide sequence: TGTGCCAGCAGGAGGCCAGGACTAGCGGGAGACAATGAGCAGTTCTTC. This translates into CASRRPGLAGDNEQFF.